Below are 29 T cell receptor beta chains sequenced from a single sample in a study of blood T cells in healthy people across ages. It was with a sample-barcoded 5' primer and a J-beta primer mix that a second PCR of about 6 to 12 cycles was run. TCRdb redid the calling of the 5' RACE reads with MiXCR, one entry per CDR3 protein. The sample lists around 1,000,000 distinct CDR3 sequences, roughly a quarter occurring once. Another study also made use of these data, one on T cells of mothers and their children.

Input material: blood. The receptors originated from a girl aged 2 to 9 in good health.

This clonotype has just a few counts. CDR3 protein: CASSDDRGRMNEQFF. The CDR3 nucleotides read TGTGCCAGCAGTGACGACAGGGGGCGTATGAATGAGCAGTTCTTC. The chain joins TRBV25-1 to TRBJ2-1, with 10 bases aligning to TRBD1. V gave up 3 bases and J gave up 7 bases; unmatched junction bases: 6. The CDR3 consists of 15 residues. CDR1 MGHDK and CDR2 SYGVNS come from the germline V gene.

This clonotype is a singleton in its sample. J is TRBJ1-2 and V is TRBV12-3 or TRBV12-4, with 8 positions matching TRBD1. J was trimmed by 7 bases and V by 7 bases; bases with no gene match: 5. The CDR3 has 12 residues. In nucleotides, the CDR3 is TGTGCCAGCAACCAGGGGGCCGGTGGCTACACCTTC. It encodes CASNQGAGGYTF.

This clonotype was seen only a few times. The J gene is TRBJ2-4, the V gene TRBV4-1; D perhaps matches TRBD1 (6 bases). Germline V CDR1 and CDR2: MGHRA, YSYEKL. Trimming pared 5 bases from V and 8 bases from J, leaving 16 bases between. CDR3 length: 14 amino acids. The CDR3 DNA follows: TGCGCCAGCAGCATTACCGGGACATCGGACATTCAGTACTTC. It encodes CASSITGTSDIQYF.

The chain is built from TRBV4-1 and TRBJ1-1, with D tentatively TRBD1 (5 bases). The germline gives CDR1 MGHRA, CDR2 YSYEKL. The CDR3 has 16 amino acids. V lost 1 base and J lost 2, with 14 bases in between. The CDR3 DNA reads as TGCGCCAGCAGCCAAGGCCGGGGCCCAGGAAACACTGAAGCTTTCTTT. Its protein is CASSQGRGPGNTEAFF.

This clonotype was seen only a few times. The V call is TRBV20-1, the J call TRBJ2-7; 10 nucleotides agree with TRBD2. The germline V gene encodes CDR1 DFQATT and CDR2 SNEGSKA (reference sequence). CDR3 size: 14 residues. V dropped 1 base and J dropped 2; count of bases not matched to a gene: 2. CDR3 protein: CSARGSGGAYEQYF. CDR3 coding DNA: TGCAGTGCTAGAGGGAGCGGGGGGGCCTACGAGCAGTACTTC.

This clonotype has a handful of counts. The V and J genes are TRBV12-3 or TRBV12-4 and TRBJ1-4; D might be TRBD1 (5 bases). Trimming shortened V by 5 bases and J by 8 bases, and 12 bases separated the two germline ends. The CDR3 extends over 13 amino acids. CDR3 residues: CASSPRWGEKLFF. CDR3 sequence (DNA): TGTGCCAGCAGTCCGCGTTGGGGGGAAAAACTGTTTTTT.

This clonotype was detected a few times. The chain is built from TRBV7-3 and TRBJ2-1; the D gene is possibly TRBD1 (6 bases). V lost 5 bases to trimming and J lost 5 bases, with 10 bases between them. The V gene's germline CDR1 is SGHTA and CDR2 FQGTGA. The CDR3 covers 13 residues. The chain's CDR3 is CASSRQENNEQFF. CDR3 coding DNA: TGTGCCAGCAGCCGACAGGAAAACAATGAGCAGTTCTTC.

The sample holds a few counts of this clonotype. The chain employs TRBV4-3 and TRBJ2-2; D is unresolved. Germline CDR1 LGHNA, CDR2 YSLEER. Trimming stripped 1 base from V and 2 bases from J, with 8 bases between. The CDR3 has 15 residues. CDR3 protein: CASSQVKGNTGELFF. The CDR3 bases are TGCGCCAGCAGCCAAGTAAAGGGAAACACCGGGGAGCTGTTTTTT.

This clonotype has more than one count but fewer than ten. The chain uses TRBV10-3 and TRBJ2-7; D call uncertain. This CDR3 comprises 14 residues. Between the trimmed V and J ends, which lost 1 base and 2 bases, there was a span of 9 bases. In germline, CDR1 is ENHRY, CDR2 SYGVKD. CDR3 region: CAISEFGQAYEQYF. DNA of the CDR3: TGTGCCATCAGTGAGTTCGGGCAGGCCTACGAGCAGTACTTC.

DNA of the CDR3: TGTGCCAGCTCTCCAGGACGGGGCCATCAAGAGACCCAGTACTTC. Protein product: CASSPGRGHQETQYF. This chain connects TRBV6-2 or TRBV6-3 to TRBJ2-5; the D call may be TRBD1 or TRBD2 (5 bases each). The CDR3 spans 15 residues. Trimming stripped 8 bases from V and 2 bases from J, with 18 bases between. Germline V gene sequence: CDR1 MNHEY, CDR2 SVGEGT.

In nucleotides, the CDR3 is TGTGCCAGCCGAACAGGGGAGAGTGAGACCCAGTACTTC. Its translation is CASRTGESETQYF. This chain joins TRBV11-3 and TRBJ2-5, with 7 nucleotides matching TRBD1. The CDR3 extends over 13 amino acids. CDR1 SGHNT and CDR2 YENEEA come from the germline V gene. V was clipped by 8 bases and J by 5 bases; unmatched bases: 8.

The chain combines TRBV4-2 with TRBJ2-5, with D unclear. Gene TRBJ2-7 matches the end of the DNA better, so the J call may be wrong. The CDR3 contains 12 residues. CDR1 and CDR2 (germline): LGHNA, YNFKEQ. The CDR3 nucleotides are TGTGCCAGCAGCCAGATTAGGAACGAGCAGTACTTC. Residues: CASSQIRNEQYF.

V usage is TRBV5-1 and J usage is TRBJ2-7; TRBD2 aligns across 11 bases. Germline V gene data show CDR1 as SGHRS and CDR2 as YFSETQ. V lost 5 bases, J lost 2 bases, and 9 bases stayed unmatched. The CDR3 is 16 residues long. The CDR3 DNA is TGCGCCAGCAGGCCCCCCGGGACTAGCGGCCCCTACGAGCAGTACTTC. It codes for CASRPPGTSGPYEQYF. Filled out from reference TRBV5-1 and TRBJ2-7, the complete variable domain reads KAGVTQTPRYLIKTRGQQVTLSCSPISGHRSVSWYQQTPGQGLQFLFEYFSETQRNKGNFPGRFSGRQFSNSRSEMNVSTLELGDSALYLCASRPPGTSGPYEQYFGPGTRLTVT.

V usage is TRBV19 and J usage is TRBJ1-2; D perhaps matches TRBD1 (5 bases). Germline CDR1 LNHDA, CDR2 SQIVND (reference sequence). V lost 8 bases and J lost 8, with 18 bases in between. This CDR3 has 13 residues. In DNA form, the CDR3 reads TGTGCCAGTGAGATGACCGGGACCGGGGGCTACACCTTC. Translating it yields CASEMTGTGGYTF.

The V gene is TRBV6-6, the J gene TRBJ1-2; no clear D. Germline CDR1 reads MNHNY; CDR2 reads SVGAGI (reference sequence). The V and J ends lost 2 bases and 4 bases respectively, with 14 bases between them. The CDR3 consists of 15 residues. DNA for the CDR3: TGTGCCAGCAGTTACGAGGTGGAACGGGCCTATGGCTACACCTTC. It is translated as CASSYEVERAYGYTF.

This clonotype was observed once. The J gene is TRBJ2-5, the V gene TRBV2; a weak D match, TRBD2 (6 bases). TRBJ2-7 explains the end of the DNA better; the J call may be wrong. This CDR3 region has 15 residues. Per germline, CDR1 SNHLY and CDR2 FYNNEI. CDR3 nucleotide sequence: TGTGCCAGCAGTGAATGGGGAGGCAGCTCCTACGAGCAGTACTTC. Translated: CASSEWGGSSYEQYF.

V usage is TRBV29-1 and J usage is TRBJ1-2; perhaps TRBD1 as D (5 bases). The CDR3 has 15 amino acids. The V and J ends lost 6 bases and 4 bases respectively, with 21 bases between them. Per the germline V gene, CDR1 is SQVTM and CDR2 is ANQGSEA. The CDR3 here is CSVTGEARRGYGYTF. For the CDR3, the DNA is TGCAGCGTCACTGGGGAGGCACGAAGGGGCTATGGCTACACCTTC.

The chain links TRBV15 to TRBJ1-5; no firm D call. From germline, CDR1 is LNHNV and CDR2 YYDKDF (reference sequence). Trimming stripped 3 bases from V and 9 bases from J, with 9 bases between. The CDR3 runs to 12 residues. The CDR3 DNA reads as TGTGCCACCAGCAGGGCCGTTGGGCCCCAGCATTTT. Protein product: CATSRAVGPQHF. Complete variable domain (other parts from reference TRBV15 and TRBJ1-5): DAMVIQNPRYQVTQFGKPVTLSCSQTLNHNVMYWYQQKSSQAPKLLFHYYDKDFNNEADTPDNFQSRRPNTSFCFLDIRSPGLGDTAMYLCATSRAVGPQHFGDGTRLSIL.

The chain employs TRBV2 and TRBJ1-4; possibly TRBD1 for D (6 bases). Germline V gene lookup returns CDR1 SNHLY and CDR2 FYNNEI. V was clipped by 7 bases and J by 8 bases, with 14 bases between them. The CDR3 sequence is 13 residues long. In DNA, the CDR3 is TGTGCCAGCAACACAGGGCAACGAGAAAAACTGTTTTTT. Residues: CASNTGQREKLFF.

The gene calls are TRBV14 and TRBJ1-2, with D maybe TRBD1 (5 bases). The germline gives CDR1 SGHDN, CDR2 FVKESK. This CDR3 comprises 13 residues. Trimming cost V 7 bases and J 4 bases, with 13 bases left between them. This CDR3 reads CASTRGFTYGYTF. Here the CDR3 DNA reads TGTGCCAGCACCCGGGGGTTTACCTATGGCTACACCTTC.

The chain recombines TRBV6-6 with TRBJ2-5; D is unclear. Deletions cut 8 bases from V and 2 bases from J, with 12 bases between. The germline V gene has CDR1 MNHNY and CDR2 SVGAGI (reference sequence). The CDR3 is 13 residues long. The CDR3 loop reads CASSNPFQETQYF. Here the CDR3 DNA reads TGTGCCAGCTCTAACCCGTTTCAAGAGACCCAGTACTTC.

V gene TRBV7-9 combines with J gene TRBJ2-1, with TRBD2 identical over 11 bases. Germline values: CDR1 SEHNR, CDR2 FQNEAQ (reference sequence). The CDR3 is 16 residues long. Unmatched junction bases numbered 5, after V lost 5 bases and J lost 2 bases. CDR3 sequence: CASSPASGRTYNEQFF. DNA for the CDR3: TGTGCCAGCAGCCCAGCTAGCGGGAGGACCTACAATGAGCAGTTCTTC.

The V and J genes are TRBV29-1 and TRBJ2-5; D not resolved. The V and J ends lost 3 bases and 9 bases respectively, with 11 bases between them. The CDR3 consists of 11 residues. Germline V gives CDR1 SQVTM, CDR2 ANQGSEA. CDR3 in DNA: TGCAGCGTTGATCGAGATGAGGCCCAGTACTTC. The encoded protein is CSVDRDEAQYF.

The rearrangement links TRBV5-1 to TRBJ2-7, with a weak D call TRBD2 (6 bases). The germline CDR1 and CDR2 sequences are SGHRS and YFSETQ. Trimming stripped 4 bases from V and 2 bases from J, with 19 bases between. The CDR3 covers 16 residues. The CDR3 sequence is CASSPIRLESPYEQYF. The DNA for the CDR3 is TGCGCCAGCAGCCCTATCCGACTAGAGTCACCCTACGAGCAGTACTTC.

This chain uses TRBV7-8 with TRBJ1-1, with D tentatively TRBD1 (5 bases). This CDR3 comprises 14 residues. The germline gives CDR1 SGHVS, CDR2 FQNEAQ. V lost 2 bases and J lost 7, with 14 bases in between. CDR3 sequence: CASSLRRGLSEAFF. In nucleotides, the CDR3 is TGTGCCAGCAGCTTAAGACGGGGCCTAAGTGAAGCTTTCTTT.

The rearrangement joins TRBV7-2 to TRBJ2-5; D is unresolved. With the DNA end fitting TRBJ2-1 better, the J assignment may be wrong. CDR3 length: 13 residues. Looked up from germline, CDR1 is SGHTA and CDR2 is FQGNSA. The CDR3 is CASSLAARNEQFF. The CDR3 coding sequence is TGTGCCAGCAGCTTAGCAGCGAGGAATGAGCAGTTCTTC.

The V and J genes are TRBV20-1 and TRBJ1-2, with TRBD1 matching over 7 bases. This CDR3 is 13 amino acids long. From germline, CDR1 is DFQATT and CDR2 SNEGSKA (reference sequence). Germline trimming cut 5 bases from V and 2 bases from J; bases unmatched to any gene: 5. CDR3 DNA sequence: TGCAGTGCTGAACAGGGGTCCAACTATGGCTACACCTTC. It encodes CSAEQGSNYGYTF.

The chain has TRBV7-8 and TRBJ2-3; 7 bases fit TRBD2. Per germline, CDR1 SGHVS and CDR2 FQNEAQ. V trimming: 1 base; J trimming: 4 bases; junction bases outside the gene matches: 5. The CDR3 runs to 15 residues. CDR3 sequence reads: CASSLDGGRADTQYF. The CDR3 nucleotides are TGTGCCAGCAGCTTAGACGGGGGGAGGGCAGATACGCAGTATTTT. The whole variable domain, filled in from reference TRBV7-8 and TRBJ2-3, reads GAGVSQSPRYKVAKRGQDVALRCDPISGHVSLFWYQQALGQGPEFLTYFQNEAQLDKSGLPSDRFFAERPEGSVSTLKIQRTQQEDSAVYLCASSLDGGRADTQYFGPGTRLTVL.

The chain couples TRBV2 to TRBJ2-1; no reliable D call. Germline CDR1 SNHLY, CDR2 FYNNEI. Deletions cut 0 bases from V and 5 bases from J, with 23 bases between. The CDR3 sequence is 19 residues long. This chain's CDR3 is CASSEAIIVSPESHNEQFF. As DNA, the CDR3 is TGTGCCAGCAGTGAAGCGATAATAGTGTCCCCCGAATCCCACAATGAGCAGTTCTTC.